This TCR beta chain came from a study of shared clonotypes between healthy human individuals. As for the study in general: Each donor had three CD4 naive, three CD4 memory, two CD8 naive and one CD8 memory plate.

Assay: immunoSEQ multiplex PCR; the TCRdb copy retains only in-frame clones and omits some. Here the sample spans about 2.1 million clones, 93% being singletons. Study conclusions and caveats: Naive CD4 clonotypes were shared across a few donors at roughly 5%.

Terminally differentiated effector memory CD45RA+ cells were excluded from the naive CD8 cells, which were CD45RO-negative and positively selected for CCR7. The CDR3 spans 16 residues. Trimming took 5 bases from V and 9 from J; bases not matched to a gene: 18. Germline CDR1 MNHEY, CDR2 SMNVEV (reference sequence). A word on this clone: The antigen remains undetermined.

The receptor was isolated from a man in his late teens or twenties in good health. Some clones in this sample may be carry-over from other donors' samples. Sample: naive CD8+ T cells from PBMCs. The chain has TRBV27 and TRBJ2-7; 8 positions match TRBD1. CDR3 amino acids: CASSLLGGTGPSGQYF. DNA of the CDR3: TGTGCCAGCAGTCTATTAGGCGGGACAGGCCCCTCCGGGCAGTACTTC.